This TCR beta chain was sequenced in a study of early T cells in non-severe SARS-CoV-2 infection. Study-wide background: The sequenced material was bulk RNA from unsorted whole blood, and its chains were unpaired.

V gave up 1 base and J gave up 9 bases, with 10 bases separating them. Germline CDR1 LGHDT, CDR2 YNNKEL (reference sequence). The CDR3 spans 13 residues. Study conclusions and caveats: Matches to VDJdb favored anti-spike CD8 responses and missed private and CD4 specificities.

In its sample, this clonotype was seen many times. Its cognate antigen is unknown. cDNA molecules, individually, were tagged with unique molecular identifiers. TCRdb re-called the 5' RACE reads with MiXCR, one entry per CDR3 protein. This table has about 49,000 distinct CDR3 sequences, over 9.5% appearing once. Input material: whole blood. The clonotype originates from an adult who was a healthcare worker with PCR-confirmed SARS-CoV-2 infection or an uninfected control (not recorded which). The rearrangement joins TRBV3-1 to TRBJ2-1; D may match TRBD1 or TRBD2 (7 bases each). The CDR3 DNA is TGTGCCAGCAGCCAAGCAGGGGGGGGTGAGCAGTTCTTC. It yields the protein CASSQAGGGEQFF.